This TCR beta chain appears in the sequencing data of a study of T cell responses to AZD1222 COVID-19 vaccine. The CDR3 covers 16 residues. V lost 6 bases to trimming and J lost 0 bases; unmatched junction nucleotides: 5. The germline V gene has CDR1 SNHLY and CDR2 FYNNEI. Assay used: immunoSEQ multiplex PCR; TCRdb lists only in-frame clones, some missing. The data contain under 300,000 clones, more than 80% of them singletons. The TCR originated in an adult in good health. The sequences come from peripheral blood, collected on day 0 of AZD1222 vaccination. The genes are TRBV2 and TRBJ2-1; 10 bases fit TRBD2. CDR3 nucleotide sequence: TGTGCCAGCAGCGTAATAGCGGGAGGCTCCTACAATGAGCAGTTCTTC. It translates to CASSVIAGGSYNEQFF.